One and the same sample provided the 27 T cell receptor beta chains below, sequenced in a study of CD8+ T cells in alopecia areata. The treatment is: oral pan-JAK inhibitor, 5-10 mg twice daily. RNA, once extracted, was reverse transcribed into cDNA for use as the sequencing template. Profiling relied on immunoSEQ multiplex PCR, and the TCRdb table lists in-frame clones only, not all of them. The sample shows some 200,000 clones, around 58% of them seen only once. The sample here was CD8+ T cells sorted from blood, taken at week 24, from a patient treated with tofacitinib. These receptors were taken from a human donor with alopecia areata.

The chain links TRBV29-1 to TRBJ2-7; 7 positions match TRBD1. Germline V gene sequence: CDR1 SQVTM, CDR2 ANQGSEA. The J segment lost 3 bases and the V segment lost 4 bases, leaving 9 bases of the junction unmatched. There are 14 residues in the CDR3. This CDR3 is CSVGLGTAVYEQYF. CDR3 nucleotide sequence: TGCAGCGTTGGTCTTGGGACAGCAGTCTACGAGCAGTACTTC.

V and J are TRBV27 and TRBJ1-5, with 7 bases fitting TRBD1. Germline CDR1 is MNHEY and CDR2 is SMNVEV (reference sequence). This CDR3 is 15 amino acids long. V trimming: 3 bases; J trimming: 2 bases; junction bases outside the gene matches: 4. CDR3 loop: CASSLTGQGNQPQHF. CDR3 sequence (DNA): TGTGCCAGCAGTTTGACAGGACAGGGCAATCAGCCCCAGCATTTT.

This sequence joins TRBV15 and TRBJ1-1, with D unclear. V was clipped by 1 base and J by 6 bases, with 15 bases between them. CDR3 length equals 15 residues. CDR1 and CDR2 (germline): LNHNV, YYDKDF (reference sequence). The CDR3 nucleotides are TGTGCCACCAGCAGAGTCGCGGGAGGGATGTCTGAAGCTTTCTTT. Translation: CATSRVAGGMSEAFF.

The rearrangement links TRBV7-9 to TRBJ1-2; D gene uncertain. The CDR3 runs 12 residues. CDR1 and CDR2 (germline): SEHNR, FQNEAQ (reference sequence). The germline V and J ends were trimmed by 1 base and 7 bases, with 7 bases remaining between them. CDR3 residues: CASSLGESGYTF. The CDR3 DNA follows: TGTGCCAGCAGCTTAGGGGAGAGTGGCTACACCTTC.

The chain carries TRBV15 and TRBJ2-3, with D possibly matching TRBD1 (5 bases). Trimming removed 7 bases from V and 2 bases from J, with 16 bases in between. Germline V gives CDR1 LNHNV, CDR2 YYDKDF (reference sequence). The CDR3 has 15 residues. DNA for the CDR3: TGTGCCACCACCAACCGGTGGGGCGTCACAGATACGCAGTATTTT. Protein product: CATTNRWGVTDTQYF.

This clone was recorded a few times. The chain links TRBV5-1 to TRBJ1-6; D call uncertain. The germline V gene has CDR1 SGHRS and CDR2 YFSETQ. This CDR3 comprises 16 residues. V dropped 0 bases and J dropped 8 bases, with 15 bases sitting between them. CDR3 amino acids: CASSLVGEWTDSPLHF. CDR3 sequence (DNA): TGCGCCAGCAGCTTGGTCGGGGAATGGACGGATTCACCCCTCCACTTT. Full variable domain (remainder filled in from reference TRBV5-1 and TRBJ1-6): KAGVTQTPRYLIKTRGQQVTLSCSPISGHRSVSWYQQTPGQGLQFLFEYFSETQRNKGNFPGRFSGRQFSNSRSEMNVSTLELGDSALYLCASSLVGEWTDSPLHFGNGTRLTVT.

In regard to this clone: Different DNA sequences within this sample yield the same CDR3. In DNA form, the CDR3 reads TGTGCCAGCAGCCCCGGGACAGCAACTGAAGCTTTCTTT. It specifies CASSPGTATEAFF. The chain carries TRBV5-6 and TRBJ1-1; 7 positions match TRBD1. CDR1 SGHDT and CDR2 YYEEEE come from the germline V gene. The CDR3 covers 13 residues. V was clipped by 4 bases and J by 5 bases; unmatched bases: 5. The variable domain in full, with the rest retrieved from reference TRBV5-6 and TRBJ1-1, is DAGVTQSPTHLIKTRGQQVTLRCSPKSGHDTVSWYQQALGQGPQFIFQYYEEEERQRGNFPDRFSGHQFPNYSSELNVNALLLGDSALYLCASSPGTATEAFFGQGTRLTVV.

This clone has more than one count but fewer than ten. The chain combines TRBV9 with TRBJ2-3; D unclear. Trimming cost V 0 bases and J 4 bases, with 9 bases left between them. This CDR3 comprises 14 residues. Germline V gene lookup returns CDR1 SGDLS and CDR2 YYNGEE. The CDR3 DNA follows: TGTGCCAGCAGCGTAGCGGTGGACGCAGATACGCAGTATTTT. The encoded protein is CASSVAVDADTQYF.

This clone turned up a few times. Here the CDR3 reads CASSQLFKTEIGTEAFF. Here the CDR3 DNA reads TGCGCCAGCAGCCAACTTTTTAAAACCGAGATTGGGACTGAAGCTTTCTTT. The rearrangement links TRBV4-1 to TRBJ1-1; no definite D call. This CDR3 region has 17 residues. Trimming removed 2 bases from V and 5 bases from J, with 21 bases in between. In germline, CDR1 is MGHRA, CDR2 YSYEKL.

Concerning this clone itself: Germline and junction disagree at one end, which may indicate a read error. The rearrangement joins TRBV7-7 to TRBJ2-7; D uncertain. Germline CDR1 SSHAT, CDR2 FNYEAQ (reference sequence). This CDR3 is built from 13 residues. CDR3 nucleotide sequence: TGTGCTAGCAGCTTAGAGGATGGCTACGAGCAGTACTTC. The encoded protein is CASSLEDGYEQYF.

This chain's CDR3 is CASSEGATNEKLFF. In nucleotides, the CDR3 is TGTGCCAGCAGTGAGGGCGCAACTAATGAAAAACTGTTTTTT. This chain connects TRBV2 to TRBJ1-4; D is unresolved. Germline CDR1 SNHLY, CDR2 FYNNEI. Between the trimmed V and J ends, which lost 3 bases and 0 bases, there was a span of 5 bases. The CDR3 sequence is 14 residues long. The full variable domain, its missing parts supplied by reference TRBV2 and TRBJ1-4, is EPEVTQTPSHQVTQMGQEVILRCVPISNHLYFYWYRQILGQKVEFLVSFYNNEISEKSEIFDDQFSVERPDGSNFTLKIRSTKLEDSAMYFCASSEGATNEKLFFGSGTQLSVL.

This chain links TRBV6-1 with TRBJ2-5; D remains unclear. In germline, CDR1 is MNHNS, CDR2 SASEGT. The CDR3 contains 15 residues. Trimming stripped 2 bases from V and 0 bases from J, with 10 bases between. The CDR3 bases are TGTGCCAGCAGTGAAACCCGGCAAGACCAAGAGACCCAGTACTTC. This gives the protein CASSETRQDQETQYF.

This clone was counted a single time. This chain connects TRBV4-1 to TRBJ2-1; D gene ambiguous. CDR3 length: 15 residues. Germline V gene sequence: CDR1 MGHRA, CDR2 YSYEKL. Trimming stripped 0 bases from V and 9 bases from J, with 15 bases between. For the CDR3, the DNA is TGCGCCAGCAGCCAAGAGCCGTCTCGCCTTGGTGAGCAGTTCTTC. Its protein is CASSQEPSRLGEQFF.

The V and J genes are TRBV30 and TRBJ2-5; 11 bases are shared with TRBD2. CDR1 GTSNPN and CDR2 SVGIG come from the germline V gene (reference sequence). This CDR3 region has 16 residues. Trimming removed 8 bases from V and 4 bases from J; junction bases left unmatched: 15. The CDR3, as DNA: TGTGCCGGCCTGAGGAGTAGCGGGGGGGCCGGAGAGACCCAGTACTTC. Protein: CAGLRSSGGAGETQYF.

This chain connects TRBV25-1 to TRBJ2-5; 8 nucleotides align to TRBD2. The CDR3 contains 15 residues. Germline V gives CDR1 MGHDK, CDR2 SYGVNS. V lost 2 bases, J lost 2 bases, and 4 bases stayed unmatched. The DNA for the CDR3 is TGTGCCAGCAGTGAAAAATCGGGGGGGCAAGAGACCCAGTACTTC. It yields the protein CASSEKSGGQETQYF.

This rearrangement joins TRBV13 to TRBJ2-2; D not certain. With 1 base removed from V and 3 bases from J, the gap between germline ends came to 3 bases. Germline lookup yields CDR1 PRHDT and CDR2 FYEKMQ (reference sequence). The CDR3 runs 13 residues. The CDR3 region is CASSLEYTGELFF. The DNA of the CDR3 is TGTGCCAGCAGCTTAGAATACACCGGGGAGCTGTTTTTT.

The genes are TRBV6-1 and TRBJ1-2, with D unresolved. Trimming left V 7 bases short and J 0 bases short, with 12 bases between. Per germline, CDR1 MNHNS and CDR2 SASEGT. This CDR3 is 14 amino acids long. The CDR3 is CASTPRSTNYGYTF. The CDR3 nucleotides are TGTGCCAGCACCCCCAGGAGTACTAACTATGGCTACACCTTC.

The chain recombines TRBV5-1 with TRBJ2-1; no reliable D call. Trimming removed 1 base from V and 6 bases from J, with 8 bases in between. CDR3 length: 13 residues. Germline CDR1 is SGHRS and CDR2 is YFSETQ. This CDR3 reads CASSLFTSNEQFF. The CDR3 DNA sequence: TGCGCCAGCAGCTTGTTTACAAGCAATGAGCAGTTCTTC.

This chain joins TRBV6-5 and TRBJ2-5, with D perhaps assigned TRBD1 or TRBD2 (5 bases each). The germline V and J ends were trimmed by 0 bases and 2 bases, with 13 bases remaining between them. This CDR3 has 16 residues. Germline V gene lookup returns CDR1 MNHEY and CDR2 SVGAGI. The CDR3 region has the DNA TGTGCCAGCAGTTACTCGGGGGTTAGAGCACAAGAGACCCAGTACTTC. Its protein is CASSYSGVRAQETQYF.

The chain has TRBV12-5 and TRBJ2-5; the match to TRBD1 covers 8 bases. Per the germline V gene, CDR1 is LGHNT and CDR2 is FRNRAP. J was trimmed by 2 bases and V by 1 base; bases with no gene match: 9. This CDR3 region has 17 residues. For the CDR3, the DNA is TGTGCTAGTGGTTTGGGGGGGGACAGGATCGCACAAGAGACCCAGTACTTC. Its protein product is CASGLGGDRIAQETQYF.

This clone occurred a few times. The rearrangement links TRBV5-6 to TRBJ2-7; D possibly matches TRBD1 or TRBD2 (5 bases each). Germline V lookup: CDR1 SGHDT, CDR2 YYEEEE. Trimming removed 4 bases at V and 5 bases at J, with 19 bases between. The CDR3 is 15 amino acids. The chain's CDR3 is CASSTFPPRGHEQYF. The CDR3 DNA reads TGTGCCAGCAGCACGTTTCCCCCGAGGGGCCACGAGCAGTACTTC.

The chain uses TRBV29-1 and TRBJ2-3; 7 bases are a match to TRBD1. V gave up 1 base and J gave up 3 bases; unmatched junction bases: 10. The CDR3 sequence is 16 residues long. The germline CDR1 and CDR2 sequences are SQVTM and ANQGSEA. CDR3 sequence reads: CSVEGQGQRLTDTQYF. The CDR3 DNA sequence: TGCAGCGTTGAAGGTCAGGGACAGCGGCTGACAGATACGCAGTATTTT.

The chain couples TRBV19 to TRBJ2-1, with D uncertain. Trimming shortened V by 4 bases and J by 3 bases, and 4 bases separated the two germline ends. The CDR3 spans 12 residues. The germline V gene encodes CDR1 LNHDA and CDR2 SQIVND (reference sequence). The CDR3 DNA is TGTGCCAGTAGTACGCACTACAATGAGCAGTTCTTC. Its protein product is CASSTHYNEQFF.

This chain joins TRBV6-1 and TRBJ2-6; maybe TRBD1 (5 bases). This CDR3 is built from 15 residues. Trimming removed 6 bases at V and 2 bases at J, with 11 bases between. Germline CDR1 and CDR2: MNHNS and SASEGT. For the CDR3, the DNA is TGTGCCAGCAGGCCAGGGCCCACTGGGGCCAACGTCCTGACTTTC. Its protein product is CASRPGPTGANVLTF.

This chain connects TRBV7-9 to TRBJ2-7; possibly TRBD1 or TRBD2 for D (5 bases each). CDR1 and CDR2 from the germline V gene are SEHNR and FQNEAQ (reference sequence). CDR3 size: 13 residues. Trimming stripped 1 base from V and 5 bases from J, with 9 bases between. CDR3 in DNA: TGTGCCAGCAGCTTAGGCAGGGACGACGAGCAGTACTTC. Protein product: CASSLGRDDEQYF.

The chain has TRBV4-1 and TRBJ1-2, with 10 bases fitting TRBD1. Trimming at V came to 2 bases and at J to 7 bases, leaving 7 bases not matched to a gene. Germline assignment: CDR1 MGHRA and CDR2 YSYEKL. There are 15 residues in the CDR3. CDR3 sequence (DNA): TGCGCCAGCAGCCAACCTCGACAGGGGGCGGCTGGCTACACCTTC. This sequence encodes CASSQPRQGAAGYTF.

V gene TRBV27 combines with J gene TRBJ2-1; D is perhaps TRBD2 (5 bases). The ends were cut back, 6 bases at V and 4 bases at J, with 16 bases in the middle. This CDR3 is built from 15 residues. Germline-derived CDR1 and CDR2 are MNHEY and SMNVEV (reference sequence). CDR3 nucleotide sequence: TGTGCCAGCAGCTACCAGACGGGGATATACAATGAGCAGTTCTTC. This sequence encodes CASSYQTGIYNEQFF.